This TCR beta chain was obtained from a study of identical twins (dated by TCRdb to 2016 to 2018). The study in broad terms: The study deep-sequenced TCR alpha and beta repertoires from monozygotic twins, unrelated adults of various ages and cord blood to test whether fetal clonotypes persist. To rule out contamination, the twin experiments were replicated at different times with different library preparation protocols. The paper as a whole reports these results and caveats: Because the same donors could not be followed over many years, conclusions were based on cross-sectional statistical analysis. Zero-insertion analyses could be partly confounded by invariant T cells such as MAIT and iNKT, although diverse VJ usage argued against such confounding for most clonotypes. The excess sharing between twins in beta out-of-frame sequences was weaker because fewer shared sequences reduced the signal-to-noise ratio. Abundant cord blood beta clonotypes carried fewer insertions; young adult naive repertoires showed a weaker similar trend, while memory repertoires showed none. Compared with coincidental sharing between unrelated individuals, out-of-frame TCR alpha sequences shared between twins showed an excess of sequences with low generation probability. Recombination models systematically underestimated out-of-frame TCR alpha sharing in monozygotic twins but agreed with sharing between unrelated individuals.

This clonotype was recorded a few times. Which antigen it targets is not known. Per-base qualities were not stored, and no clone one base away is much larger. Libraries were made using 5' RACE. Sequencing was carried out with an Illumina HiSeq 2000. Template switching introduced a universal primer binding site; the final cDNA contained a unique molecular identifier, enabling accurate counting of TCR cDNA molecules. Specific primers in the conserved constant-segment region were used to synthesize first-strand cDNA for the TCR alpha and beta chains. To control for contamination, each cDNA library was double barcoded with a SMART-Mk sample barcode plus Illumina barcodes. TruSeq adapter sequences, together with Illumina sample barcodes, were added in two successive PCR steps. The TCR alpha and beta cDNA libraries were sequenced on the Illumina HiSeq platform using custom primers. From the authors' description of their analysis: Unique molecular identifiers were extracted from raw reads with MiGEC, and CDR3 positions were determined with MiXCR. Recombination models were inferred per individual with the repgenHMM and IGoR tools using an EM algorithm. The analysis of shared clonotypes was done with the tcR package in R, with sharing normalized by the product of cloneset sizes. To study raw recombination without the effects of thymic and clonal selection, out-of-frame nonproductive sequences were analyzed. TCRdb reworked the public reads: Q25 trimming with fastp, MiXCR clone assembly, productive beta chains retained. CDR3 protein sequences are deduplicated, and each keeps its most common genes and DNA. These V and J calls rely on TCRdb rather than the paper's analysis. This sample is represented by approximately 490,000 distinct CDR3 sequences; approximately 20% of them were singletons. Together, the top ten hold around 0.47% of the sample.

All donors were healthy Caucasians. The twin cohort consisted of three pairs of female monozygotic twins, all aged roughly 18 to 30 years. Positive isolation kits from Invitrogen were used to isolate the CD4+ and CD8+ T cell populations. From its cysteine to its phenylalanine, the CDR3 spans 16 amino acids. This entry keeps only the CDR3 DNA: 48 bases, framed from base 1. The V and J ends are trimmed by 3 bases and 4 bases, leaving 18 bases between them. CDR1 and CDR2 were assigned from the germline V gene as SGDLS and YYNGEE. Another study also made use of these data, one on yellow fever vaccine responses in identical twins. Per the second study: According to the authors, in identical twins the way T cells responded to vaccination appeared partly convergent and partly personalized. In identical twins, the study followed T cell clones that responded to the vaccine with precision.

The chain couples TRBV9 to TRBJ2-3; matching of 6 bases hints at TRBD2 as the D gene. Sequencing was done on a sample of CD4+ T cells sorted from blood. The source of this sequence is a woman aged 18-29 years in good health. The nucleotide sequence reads TGTGCCAGCAGCGGCCGGGGGAGCCCGACTGCAGATACGCAGTATTTT. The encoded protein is CASSGRGSPTADTQYF.